One and the same sample provided the 14 T cell receptor beta chains below, sequenced in a study of PD-L1 blockade in urothelial cancer. Time point described: peripheral blood 6 weeks after treatment start. The table came from immunoSEQ multiplex PCR; TCRdb's copy has only in-frame clones and leaves some out. The sample yields about 38,000 clones, 80% to 90% seen once. This sample comprised PBMCs, obtained around atezolizumab (anti-PD-L1) treatment. The receptor set was obtained from a man aged 55 to 70 with urothelial cancer.

In its sample, this clone was seen a few times. The chain recombines TRBV4-1 with TRBJ2-1, with D possibly matching TRBD2 (6 bases). Germline V gives CDR1 MGHRA, CDR2 YSYEKL. V lost 4 bases, J lost 0 bases, and 13 bases lay in between. This CDR3 is 16 amino acids long. In DNA form, the CDR3 reads TGCGCCAGCAGCCGAATAGCGGTTGGCTCCTACAATGAGCAGTTCTTC. Its protein is CASSRIAVGSYNEQFF.

The J gene is TRBJ2-1, the V gene TRBV19; tentatively, D is TRBD2 (5 bases). Trimming stripped 6 bases from V and 7 bases from J, with 13 bases between. Germline V gives CDR1 LNHDA, CDR2 SQIVND (reference sequence). The CDR3 contains 13 residues. The CDR3 DNA reads TGTGCCAGTAGACATTTCTCGGGGAATGAGCAGTTCTTC. Translated, it gives CASRHFSGNEQFF.

The chain has TRBV6-5 and TRBJ1-2; TRBD1 matches 7 bases. The germline V gene has CDR1 MNHEY and CDR2 SVGAGI. V shed 6 bases and J 4 bases; nucleotides not matched to a gene: 5. This CDR3 contains 13 residues. The CDR3 DNA sequence: TGTGCCAGCAGAGAAGACAGGGCCTATGGCTACACCTTC. This sequence encodes CASREDRAYGYTF.

The chain uses TRBV11-3 and TRBJ2-1; 14 nucleotides line up with TRBD2. V lost 5 bases and J lost 2; bases outside the gene matches: 2. The CDR3 covers 16 residues. Germline loops: CDR1 SGHNT, CDR2 YENEEA. CDR3 coding DNA: TGTGCCAGCAGCCCGACTAGCGGGAGGGCCTACAATGAGCAGTTCTTC. It encodes CASSPTSGRAYNEQFF.

The rearrangement links TRBV4-1 to TRBJ2-4; no firm D call. Germline-derived CDR1 and CDR2 are MGHRA and YSYEKL. The CDR3 covers 14 residues. With 1 base removed from V and 6 bases from J, the gap between germline ends came to 10 bases. CDR3 in amino acids: CASSQALQRNIQYF. The CDR3 DNA is TGCGCCAGCAGCCAAGCCCTACAGAGAAACATTCAGTACTTC.

The chain combines TRBV11-1 with TRBJ1-2; TRBD1 matches 10 bases. Germline trimming cut 6 bases from V and 7 bases from J; bases unmatched to any gene: 11. The length of the CDR3 is 15 residues. The germline V gene encodes CDR1 SGHAT and CDR2 FQDESV (reference sequence). CDR3 sequence reads: CASSSDRGRDSGYTF. As DNA, the CDR3 is TGTGCCAGCAGTTCTGACAGGGGGCGAGACAGTGGCTACACCTTC.

This clone was counted once. The genes are TRBV6-1 and TRBJ1-4; D possibly corresponds to TRBD1 (5 bases). This CDR3 comprises 12 residues. Germline CDR1 is MNHNS and CDR2 is SASEGT. The germline V and J ends were trimmed by 8 bases and 11 bases, with 15 bases remaining between them. CDR3 in DNA: TGTGCCAGCGAAGATTCGGGGGACAAACTGTTTTTT. Amino acids: CASEDSGDKLFF.

This clone was found a few times. The rearrangement uses TRBV27 and TRBJ2-7; 7 positions agree with TRBD1. CDR3 length: 14 amino acids. V was pared by 1 base and J by 2 bases, with 2 bases of the junction left unmatched. Per germline, CDR1 MNHEY and CDR2 SMNVEV (reference sequence). The CDR3 sequence is CASSLLDRTYEQYF. The CDR3 DNA reads as TGTGCCAGCAGTTTATTGGACAGGACCTACGAGCAGTACTTC.

The J gene is TRBJ2-1, the V gene TRBV27; TRBD2 agrees at 10 bases. The CDR3 is made up of 15 amino acids. V was pared by 2 bases and J by 7 bases, with 5 bases of the junction left unmatched. Germline V gene sequence: CDR1 MNHEY, CDR2 SMNVEV (reference sequence). The CDR3 nucleotides read TGTGCCAGCAGTTTACTAGCGGGAGTCGGTAATGAGCAGTTCTTC. It is translated as CASSLLAGVGNEQFF.

The rearrangement joins TRBV5-1 to TRBJ2-7; TRBD1 matches 9 bases. The V and J ends lost 4 bases and 3 bases, in that order; junction bases with no gene match: 5. The length of the CDR3 is 14 residues. Per the germline V gene, CDR1 is SGHRS and CDR2 is YFSETQ. The CDR3 nucleotides read TGCGCCAGCAGCCCGACGGACAGGGGCTACGAGCAGTACTTC. It specifies CASSPTDRGYEQYF.

Here the CDR3 DNA reads TGTGCCAGCAGTGCTAGCGGTAACGAGCAGTACTTC. Translating it yields CASSASGNEQYF. The J gene is TRBJ2-7, the V gene TRBV6-1; 7 bases are a match to TRBD2. Germline V CDR1 and CDR2: MNHNS, SASEGT. The junction had 2 bases not matched to a gene; V was cut back by 4 bases and J by 5 bases. This CDR3 spans 12 amino acids.

The chain combines TRBV30 with TRBJ2-5, with D maybe TRBD2 (5 bases). Germline CDR1 GTSNPN, CDR2 SVGIG (reference sequence). Trimming shortened V by 0 bases and J by 7 bases, and 12 bases separated the two germline ends. This CDR3 is built from 13 residues. The CDR3 region has the DNA TGTGCCTGGAGTGTATCGGGCGGAGGGACCCAGTACTTC. Protein product: CAWSVSGGGTQYF.

This clone was counted once. V is TRBV5-1 and J is TRBJ1-1, with D possibly being TRBD1 (5 bases). Between the trimmed V and J ends, which lost 1 base and 4 bases, there was a span of 14 bases. The CDR3 consists of 15 residues. Per germline, CDR1 SGHRS and CDR2 YFSETQ. CDR3 in amino acids: CASSLFREGSTEAFF. CDR3 nucleotides: TGCGCCAGCAGCTTGTTCAGGGAGGGCAGCACTGAAGCTTTCTTT.

J is TRBJ1-2 and V is TRBV19; D call uncertain. The CDR3 extends over 14 amino acids. Germline V gene sequence: CDR1 LNHDA, CDR2 SQIVND (reference sequence). The V gene lost 2 bases and the J gene lost 8 bases, with 15 bases spanning the gap. The CDR3 loop is CASSIIWGDRGYTF. DNA for the CDR3: TGTGCCAGTAGTATAATCTGGGGAGATCGAGGCTACACCTTC. The complete variable domain, with remaining parts taken from reference TRBV19 and TRBJ1-2, reads DGGITQSPKYLFRKEGQNVTLSCEQNLNHDAMYWYRQDPGQGLRLIYYSQIVNDFQKGDIAEGYSVSREKKESFPLTVTSAQKNPTAFYLCASSIIWGDRGYTFGSGTRLTVV.